A single sample is the source of the 28 T cell receptor beta chains below, sequenced in a study of shared clonotypes between healthy human individuals (TCRdb year 2020). The library relied on the immunoSEQ multiplex PCR assay. TCRdb obtained this table from immuneACCESS and retained in-frame rearrangements with V and J assigned. These tables miss some clones; where compared with another copy, unresolved V genes account for less than half of the shortfall, and the remainder is unexplained. For this sample there are 2 million to 2.5 million clones; roughly 90% appear just once. The ten largest clones capture 0.37% of the sample. The source material was naive CD4+ T cells from PBMCs. The cell subset or site label on this specimen signifies: CD45RA+ positively selected. The receptors were sampled from a man aged 18-30 years in good health. Some clones in this sample may be carry-over from other donors' samples.

CDR3 protein: CASSDRGISNQPQHF. The DNA of the CDR3 is TGTGCCAGCAGTGATAGGGGAATTAGCAATCAGCCCCAGCATTTT. The J gene is TRBJ1-5, the V gene TRBV6-1; possibly TRBD1 for D (5 bases). The CDR3 consists of 15 residues. Germline V gene sequence: CDR1 MNHNS, CDR2 SASEGT. Between the trimmed V and J ends, which lost 3 bases and 0 bases, there was a span of 9 bases.

V usage is TRBV30 and J usage is TRBJ2-1; D might be TRBD1 or TRBD2, each matching 5 bases. V lost 0 bases and J lost 2, with 14 bases in between. CDR1 and CDR2 from the germline V gene are GTSNPN and SVGIG (reference sequence). This CDR3 has 16 amino acids. The CDR3 spells CAWSVMGRGAYNEQFF. In DNA, the CDR3 is TGTGCCTGGAGTGTAATGGGAAGGGGAGCCTACAATGAGCAGTTCTTC.

This chain links TRBV19 with TRBJ2-1, with 7 bases identical to TRBD2. With V trimmed by 3 bases and J by 0 bases, 5 bases remained unmatched. Germline assignment: CDR1 LNHDA and CDR2 SQIVND (reference sequence). CDR3 size: 16 residues. The CDR3 DNA follows: TGTGCCAGTAGTATTCTCAGGACTAGCTCCTACAATGAGCAGTTCTTC. Amino acids: CASSILRTSSYNEQFF.

V and J are TRBV5-4 and TRBJ2-5; 8 bases agree with TRBD2. Germline V gives CDR1 SGHNT, CDR2 YYREEE (reference sequence). V gave up 7 bases and J gave up 5 bases; unmatched junction bases: 4. This CDR3 comprises 12 residues. CDR3 nucleotides: TGTGCCAGCCAAAAGCGGGGGGAGACCCAGTACTTC. Translated, it gives CASQKRGETQYF.

This clone was observed a single time. The rearrangement uses TRBV18 and TRBJ2-7; D remains ambiguous. Germline V lookup: CDR1 KGHSH, CDR2 LQKENI. This CDR3 is built from 11 residues. V lost 3 bases, J lost 13 bases, and 13 bases lay in between. The CDR3 sequence: CASSPGDLPYF. Written as DNA, the CDR3 is TGTGCCAGCTCACCGGGCGACCTTCCTTACTTC. Combining the CDR3 with reference TRBV18 and TRBJ2-7 gives the whole variable domain NAGVMQNPRHLVRRRGQEARLRCSPMKGHSHVYWYRQLPEEGLKFMVYLQKENIIDESGMPKERFSAEFPKEGPSILRIQQVVRGDSAAYFCASSPGDLPYFGPGTRLTVT.

The chain couples TRBV28 to TRBJ1-1, with 10 nucleotides matching TRBD1. V trimming: 7 bases; J trimming: 7 bases; junction bases outside the gene matches: 9. This CDR3 spans 14 amino acids. CDR1 and CDR2 (germline): MDHEN, SYDVKM. The CDR3 is CASTDRGRVIEAFF. The DNA of the CDR3 is TGTGCCAGCACAGACAGGGGGCGGGTAATTGAAGCTTTCTTT.

This clone appeared once. The CDR3 here is CASSPDRRHNEQFF. CDR3 nucleotide sequence: TGTGCCAGCTCACCAGACCGCCGCCACAATGAGCAGTTCTTC. The chain has TRBV18 and TRBJ2-1; D not certain. The V gene's germline CDR1 is KGHSH and CDR2 LQKENI. Trimming removed 2 bases from V and 5 bases from J, with 10 bases in between. The CDR3 spans 14 residues.

The chain has TRBV19 and TRBJ1-2; D not resolved. Trimming cost V 5 bases and J 6 bases, with 13 bases left between them. This CDR3 comprises 13 residues. The germline gives CDR1 LNHDA, CDR2 SQIVND (reference sequence). The CDR3 DNA follows: TGTGCCAGTAGTGGCGAGGGCGAAGATGGCTACACCTTC. Its protein product is CASSGEGEDGYTF. Based on the CDR3 plus reference TRBV19 and TRBJ1-2, the full variable domain is DGGITQSPKYLFRKEGQNVTLSCEQNLNHDAMYWYRQDPGQGLRLIYYSQIVNDFQKGDIAEGYSVSREKKESFPLTVTSAQKNPTAFYLCASSGEGEDGYTFGSGTRLTVV.

This clone was detected a few times. The identical CDR3 is also encoded by other nucleotide sequences in the sample. The chain uses TRBV6-6 and TRBJ1-2; TRBD1 might be the D (6 bases). From germline, CDR1 is MNHNY and CDR2 SVGAGI (reference sequence). The CDR3 is made up of 12 amino acids. Trimming cost V 5 bases and J 4 bases, with 8 bases left between them. This CDR3 is CASSLDSYGYTF. The DNA for the CDR3 is TGTGCCAGCAGTCTGGACAGCTATGGCTACACCTTC.

J is TRBJ2-2 and V is TRBV28; D is perhaps TRBD2 (6 bases). The CDR3 loop spans 18 amino acids. V dropped 6 bases and J dropped 5 bases, with 25 bases sitting between them. Germline CDR1 MDHEN, CDR2 SYDVKM. The CDR3 reads CASRDGGGRLGRTGELFF. The CDR3 region has the DNA TGTGCCAGCAGGGACGGGGGAGGCCGACTCGGAAGGACCGGGGAGCTGTTTTTT.

The V and J genes are TRBV5-1 and TRBJ1-6; 7 bases match TRBD1. The germline CDR1 and CDR2 sequences are SGHRS and YFSETQ. This CDR3 has 15 residues. The V and J ends lost 0 bases and 7 bases, in that order; junction bases with no gene match: 4. Written as DNA, the CDR3 is TGCGCCAGCAGCTTGGGACAGGGAAACAATTCACCCCTCCACTTT. Translated: CASSLGQGNNSPLHF.

The chain is built from TRBV18 and TRBJ1-5; TRBD1 might be the D (5 bases). Per the germline V gene, CDR1 is KGHSH and CDR2 is LQKENI. The CDR3 is 14 residues long. Trimming shortened V by 3 bases and J by 5 bases, and 11 bases separated the two germline ends. CDR3 sequence (DNA): TGTGCCAGCTCACCTCGAAAAGGGGATCAGCCCCAGCATTTT. Amino acids: CASSPRKGDQPQHF.

The chain uses TRBV9 and TRBJ2-7, with D hard to call. This CDR3 is built from 13 residues. CDR1 and CDR2 from the germline V gene are SGDLS and YYNGEE. V lost 2 bases and J 2 bases, leaving 8 bases between the germline ends. CDR3 in amino acids: CASSVSPTYEQYF. In nucleotides, the CDR3 is TGTGCCAGCAGCGTGTCTCCGACCTACGAGCAGTACTTC.

This chain links TRBV2 with TRBJ1-5; no clear D. This CDR3 has 14 residues. Germline V gene lookup returns CDR1 SNHLY and CDR2 FYNNEI. Trimming cost V 5 bases and J 7 bases, with 15 bases left between them. The DNA for the CDR3 is TGTGCCAGCAGTCGAGACACCCCCGGGCAGCCCCAGCATTTT. Amino acid sequence: CASSRDTPGQPQHF.

This chain links TRBV19 with TRBJ2-2; 11 bases match TRBD1. Germline assignment: CDR1 LNHDA and CDR2 SQIVND (reference sequence). Trimming at V came to 1 base and at J to 7 bases, leaving 8 bases not matched to a gene. The length of the CDR3 is 17 residues. CDR3 in DNA: TGTGCCAGTAGTATAGGAAGGGGACAGGGGGTAATCGGGGAGCTGTTTTTT. Residues: CASSIGRGQGVIGELFF.

The rearrangement links TRBV5-1 to TRBJ2-5; no clear D gene. With 0 bases removed from V and 0 bases from J, the gap between germline ends came to 12 bases. Per the germline V gene, CDR1 is SGHRS and CDR2 is YFSETQ. The CDR3 covers 16 residues. The CDR3 nucleotides are TGCGCCAGCAGCTTGGAGGCGCGGCAGCACCAAGAGACCCAGTACTTC. Protein sequence: CASSLEARQHQETQYF.

The V and J genes are TRBV18 and TRBJ1-5; TRBD1 agrees at 7 bases. The CDR3 has 16 residues. Germline V gives CDR1 KGHSH, CDR2 LQKENI. The trim removed 2 bases at V and 1 base at J, leaving 5 bases unmatched. CDR3 sequence: CASSPEGARSNQPQHF. CDR3 nucleotide sequence: TGTGCCAGCTCACCAGAGGGGGCTAGGAGCAATCAGCCCCAGCATTTT.

The chain combines TRBV7-3 with TRBJ2-1; D gene unclear. The CDR3 has 14 residues. The V gene lost 0 bases and the J gene lost 5 bases, with 8 bases spanning the gap. Germline lookup yields CDR1 SGHTA and CDR2 FQGTGA. CDR3 coding DNA: TGTGCCAGCAGCTTAACGGGTCCCCACAATGAGCAGTTCTTC. Amino acid sequence: CASSLTGPHNEQFF.

The CDR3 region has the DNA TGCGCCAGCAGCTTGGCCGCGGGGTCAGTCGGAAACACCATATATTTT. It is translated as CASSLAAGSVGNTIYF. The J gene is TRBJ1-3, the V gene TRBV5-1; unclear D gene. Germline V gives CDR1 SGHRS, CDR2 YFSETQ. This CDR3 is 16 amino acids long. V lost 0 bases and J 4 bases, leaving 14 bases between the germline ends.

The rearrangement uses TRBV6-5 and TRBJ2-4, with D possibly being TRBD1 or TRBD2 (6 bases each). V was clipped by 6 bases and J by 2 bases, with 11 bases between them. Per the germline V gene, CDR1 is MNHEY and CDR2 is SVGAGI. The CDR3 spans 14 residues. CDR3 region: CASSPRGPKNIQYF. The DNA of the CDR3 is TGTGCCAGCAGCCCCCGGGGGCCCAAAAACATTCAGTACTTC.

V is TRBV29-1 and J is TRBJ2-3, with unresolved D. CDR1 SQVTM and CDR2 ANQGSEA come from the germline V gene. The CDR3 spans 9 residues. Trimming removed 5 bases from V and 10 bases from J, with 7 bases in between. CDR3: CSVRPPQYF. DNA of the CDR3: TGCAGCGTTAGGCCTCCGCAGTATTTT.

This rearrangement joins TRBV2 to TRBJ1-2; possible D gene TRBD1, 5 bases. The CDR3 is 14 amino acids. Germline loops: CDR1 SNHLY, CDR2 FYNNEI. Trimming left V 7 bases short and J 4 bases short, with 16 bases between. As DNA, the CDR3 is TGTGCCAGCATCACCCCCAAGGGACCCTATGGCTACACCTTC. It yields the protein CASITPKGPYGYTF.

Worth noting for this clone: This sample also contains other DNA sequences that code for the same CDR3. V gene TRBV9 combines with J gene TRBJ2-5, with D perhaps TRBD1 (7 bases). Trimming shortened V by 0 bases and J by 5 bases, and 11 bases separated the two germline ends. The CDR3 runs 14 residues. Germline loops: CDR1 SGDLS, CDR2 YYNGEE. The CDR3 sequence is CASSVEAGGETQYF. The CDR3 nucleotides read TGTGCCAGCAGCGTAGAGGCAGGGGGGGAGACCCAGTACTTC.

This clone was seen just once. This chain links TRBV5-1 with TRBJ2-3; 7 nucleotides line up with TRBD2. There are 15 residues in the CDR3. After removal of 5 bases from V and 0 bases from J, the junction contained 6 bases not matched to a gene. Germline V gene sequence: CDR1 SGHRS, CDR2 YFSETQ. CDR3 residues: CASSLWDYSTDTQYF. CDR3 DNA sequence: TGCGCCAGCAGTCTCTGGGACTATAGCACAGATACGCAGTATTTT.

The chain recombines TRBV28 with TRBJ2-2; no clear D. Trimming shortened V by 6 bases and J by 6 bases, and 11 bases separated the two germline ends. Germline V gene sequence: CDR1 MDHEN, CDR2 SYDVKM. The CDR3 loop spans 13 amino acids. The CDR3 sequence: CASRRLGAGELFF. As DNA, the CDR3 is TGTGCCAGCAGACGCCTAGGAGCCGGGGAGCTGTTTTTT.

This chain connects TRBV7-3 to TRBJ2-6; no firm D call. Trimming cost V 5 bases and J 5 bases, with 13 bases left between them. The germline CDR1 and CDR2 sequences are SGHTA and FQGTGA. The CDR3 sequence is 15 residues long. This CDR3 reads CASSPLGSRANVLTF. The CDR3 nucleotides are TGTGCCAGCAGCCCCCTGGGCAGCCGGGCCAACGTCCTGACTTTC. Full variable domain (remainder filled in from reference TRBV7-3 and TRBJ2-6): GAGVSQTPSNKVTEKGKYVELRCDPISGHTALYWYRQSLGQGPEFLIYFQGTGAADDSGLPNDRFFAVRPEGSVSTLKIQRTERGDSAVYLCASSPLGSRANVLTFGAGSRLTVL.

This sequence joins TRBV30 and TRBJ1-2, with 8 bases fitting TRBD1. The junction had 2 bases not matched to a gene; V was cut back by 3 bases and J by 5 bases. Germline-derived CDR1 and CDR2 are GTSNPN and SVGIG (reference sequence). This CDR3 spans 12 amino acids. CDR3 in amino acids: CAWRDRGYGYTF. The CDR3 DNA follows: TGTGCCTGGAGAGACAGGGGTTATGGCTACACCTTC.

The chain combines TRBV30 with TRBJ2-1, with 12 positions matching TRBD2. This CDR3 has 17 residues. Looked up from germline, CDR1 is GTSNPN and CDR2 is SVGIG (reference sequence). V trimming: 8 bases; J trimming: 0 bases; junction bases outside the gene matches: 11. The CDR3 nucleotides read TGTGCCCGGGGGCTAGCGGGAGGGGGAAGCTCCTACAATGAGCAGTTCTTC. Residues: CARGLAGGGSSYNEQFF.